This TCR beta chain was profiled in a study of post-analysis software for immune sequencing data. Study-wide context: Patients had relapsing-remitting, secondary progressive or progressive-relapsing multiple sclerosis; some lacked subtype.

Study-level points and caveats: A few TRBV segments occurring more often in patients than controls included TRBV5-6, TRBV5-1 and TRBV20-1. Same-batch preparations were strongly co-clustered by F measure. The normalized Chao1 diversity of multiple sclerosis patients was significantly lower than that of controls.

Tagging with unique molecular identifiers was a feature of the TCR beta cDNA libraries. Researchers reported 520,000 or so cDNA molecules coming from roughly 0.93 to 9.6 million T cells. One entry per CDR3 protein, called by TCRdb with MiXCR from the PCR reads. The profile shows some 690,000 distinct CDR3 sequences, about 32% of them singletons. This clonotype was observed a handful of times. Its specificity is not known. The CDR3 runs 15 residues. With 7 bases clipped from V and 7 bases from J, the junction kept 11 bases outside the gene matches. Sequencing was carried out using blood. This rearrangement joins TRBV12-3 or TRBV12-4 to TRBJ2-3, with 10 bases lining up with TRBD1. This sequence was found in a girl aged 5-17 years with multiple sclerosis. The CDR3 here is CASIQTGGSQNTQYF. The CDR3 coding sequence is TGTGCCAGCATTCAGACAGGGGGCTCTCAGAATACGCAGTATTTT.